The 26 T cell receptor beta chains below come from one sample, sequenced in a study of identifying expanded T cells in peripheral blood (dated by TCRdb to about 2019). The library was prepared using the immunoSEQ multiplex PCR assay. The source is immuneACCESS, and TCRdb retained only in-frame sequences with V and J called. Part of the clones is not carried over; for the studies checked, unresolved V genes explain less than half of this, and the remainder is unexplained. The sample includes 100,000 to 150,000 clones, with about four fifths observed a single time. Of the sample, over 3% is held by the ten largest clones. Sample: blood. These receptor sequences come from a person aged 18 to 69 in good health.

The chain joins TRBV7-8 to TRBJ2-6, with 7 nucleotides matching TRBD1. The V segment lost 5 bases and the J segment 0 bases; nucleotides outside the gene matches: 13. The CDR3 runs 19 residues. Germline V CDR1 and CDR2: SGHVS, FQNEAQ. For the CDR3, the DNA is TGTGCCAGCAGCAGCCGGACAGGAGCAATCCACTCTGGGGCCAACGTCCTGACTTTC. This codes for CASSSRTGAIHSGANVLTF. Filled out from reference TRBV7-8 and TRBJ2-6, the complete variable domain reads GAGVSQSPRYKVAKRGQDVALRCDPISGHVSLFWYQQALGQGPEFLTYFQNEAQLDKSGLPSDRFFAERPEGSVSTLKIQRTQQEDSAVYLCASSSRTGAIHSGANVLTFGAGSRLTVL.

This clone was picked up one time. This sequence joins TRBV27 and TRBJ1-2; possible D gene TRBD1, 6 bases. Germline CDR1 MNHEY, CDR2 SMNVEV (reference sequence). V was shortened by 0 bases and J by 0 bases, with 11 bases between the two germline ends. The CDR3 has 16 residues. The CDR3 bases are TGTGCCAGCAGTTTATCAACAGGGCCTTCTAACTATGGCTACACCTTC. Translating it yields CASSLSTGPSNYGYTF.

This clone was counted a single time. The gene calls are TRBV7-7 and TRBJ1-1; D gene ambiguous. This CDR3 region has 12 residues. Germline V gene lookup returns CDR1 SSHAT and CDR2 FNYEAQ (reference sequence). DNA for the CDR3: TGTGCTGTCCATGAGATGAACACTGAAGCTTTCTTT. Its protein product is CAVHEMNTEAFF.

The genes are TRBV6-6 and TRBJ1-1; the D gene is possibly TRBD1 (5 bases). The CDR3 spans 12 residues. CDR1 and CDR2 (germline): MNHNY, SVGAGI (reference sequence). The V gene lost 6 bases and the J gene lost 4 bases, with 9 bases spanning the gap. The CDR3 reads CASRVGGTEAFF. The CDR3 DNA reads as TGTGCCAGCAGAGTCGGGGGCACTGAAGCTTTCTTT.

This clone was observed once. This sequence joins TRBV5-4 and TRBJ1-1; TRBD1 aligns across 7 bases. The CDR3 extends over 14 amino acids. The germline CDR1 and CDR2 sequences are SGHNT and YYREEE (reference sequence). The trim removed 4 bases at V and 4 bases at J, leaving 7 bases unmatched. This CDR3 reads CASSHQTGPTEAFF. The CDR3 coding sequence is TGTGCCAGCAGCCACCAGACAGGGCCCACTGAAGCTTTCTTT.

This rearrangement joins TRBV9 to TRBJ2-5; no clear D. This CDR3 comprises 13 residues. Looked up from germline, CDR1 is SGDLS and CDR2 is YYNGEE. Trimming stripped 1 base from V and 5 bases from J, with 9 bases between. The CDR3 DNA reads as TGTGCCAGCAGCGTAATGCAGACGGAGACCCAGTACTTC. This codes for CASSVMQTETQYF.

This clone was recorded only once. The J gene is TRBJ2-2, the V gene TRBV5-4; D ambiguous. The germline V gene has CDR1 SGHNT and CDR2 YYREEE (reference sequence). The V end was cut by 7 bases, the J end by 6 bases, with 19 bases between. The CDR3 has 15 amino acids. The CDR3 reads CASGERPPQSGELFF. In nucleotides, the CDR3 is TGTGCCAGCGGTGAGAGACCCCCACAATCCGGGGAGCTGTTTTTT.

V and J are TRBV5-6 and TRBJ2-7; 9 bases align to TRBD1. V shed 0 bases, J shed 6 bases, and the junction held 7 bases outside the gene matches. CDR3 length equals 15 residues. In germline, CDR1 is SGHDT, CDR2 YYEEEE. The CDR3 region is CASSLGGTGTLEQYF. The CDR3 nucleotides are TGTGCCAGCAGCTTGGGTGGGACAGGGACCCTCGAGCAGTACTTC.

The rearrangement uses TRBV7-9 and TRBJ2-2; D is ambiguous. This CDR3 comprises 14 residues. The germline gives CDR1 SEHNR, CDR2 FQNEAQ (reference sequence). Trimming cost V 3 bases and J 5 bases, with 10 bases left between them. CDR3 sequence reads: CASSLVPGTGELFF. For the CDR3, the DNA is TGTGCCAGCAGCTTGGTCCCAGGTACCGGGGAGCTGTTTTTT.

This chain's CDR3 is CATSRYRVSSYNEQFF. The CDR3 DNA sequence: TGTGCCACCAGCAGATACAGAGTTAGCTCCTACAATGAGCAGTTCTTC. The chain employs TRBV15 and TRBJ2-1, with no clear D. Germline V lookup: CDR1 LNHNV, CDR2 YYDKDF (reference sequence). The ends were cut back, 2 bases at V and 0 bases at J, with 11 bases in the middle. This CDR3 is 16 amino acids long.

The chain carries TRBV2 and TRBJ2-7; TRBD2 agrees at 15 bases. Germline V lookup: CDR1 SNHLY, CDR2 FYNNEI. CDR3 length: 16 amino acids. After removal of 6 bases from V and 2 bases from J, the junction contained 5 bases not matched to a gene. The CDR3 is CASRPGLAGGPYEQYF. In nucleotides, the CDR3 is TGTGCCAGCAGGCCGGGACTAGCGGGGGGCCCCTACGAGCAGTACTTC.

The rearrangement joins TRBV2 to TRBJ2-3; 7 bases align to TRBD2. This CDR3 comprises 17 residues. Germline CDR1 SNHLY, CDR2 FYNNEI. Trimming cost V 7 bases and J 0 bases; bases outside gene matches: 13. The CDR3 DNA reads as TGTGCCAGCAAGATAAGGCTAGCGGTGACTAGCACAGATACGCAGTATTTT. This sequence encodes CASKIRLAVTSTDTQYF.

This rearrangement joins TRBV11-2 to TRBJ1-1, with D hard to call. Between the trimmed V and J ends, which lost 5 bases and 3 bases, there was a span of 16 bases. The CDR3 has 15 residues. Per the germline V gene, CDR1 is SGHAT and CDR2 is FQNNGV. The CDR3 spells CASSAPLKRDTEAFF. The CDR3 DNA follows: TGTGCCAGCAGCGCCCCTCTTAAGAGAGACACTGAAGCTTTCTTT.

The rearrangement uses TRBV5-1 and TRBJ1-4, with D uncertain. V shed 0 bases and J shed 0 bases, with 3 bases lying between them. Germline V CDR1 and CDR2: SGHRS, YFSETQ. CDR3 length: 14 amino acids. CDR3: CASSLGSTNEKLFF. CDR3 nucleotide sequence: TGCGCCAGCAGCTTGGGTTCAACTAATGAAAAACTGTTTTTT. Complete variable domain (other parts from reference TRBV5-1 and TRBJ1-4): KAGVTQTPRYLIKTRGQQVTLSCSPISGHRSVSWYQQTPGQGLQFLFEYFSETQRNKGNFPGRFSGRQFSNSRSEMNVSTLELGDSALYLCASSLGSTNEKLFFGSGTQLSVL.

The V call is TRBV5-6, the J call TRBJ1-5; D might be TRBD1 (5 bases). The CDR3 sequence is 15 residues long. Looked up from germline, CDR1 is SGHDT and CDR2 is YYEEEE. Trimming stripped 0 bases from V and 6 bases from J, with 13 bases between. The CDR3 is CASSLAQGWSQPQHF. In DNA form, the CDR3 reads TGTGCCAGCAGCTTGGCGCAGGGATGGAGTCAGCCCCAGCATTTT.

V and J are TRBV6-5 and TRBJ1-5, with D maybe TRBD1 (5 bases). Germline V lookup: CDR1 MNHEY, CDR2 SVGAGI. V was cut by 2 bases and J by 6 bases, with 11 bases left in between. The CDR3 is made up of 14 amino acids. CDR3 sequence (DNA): TGTGCCAGCAGTTACAGGAGGGGCGGTCAGCCCCAGCATTTT. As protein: CASSYRRGGQPQHF.

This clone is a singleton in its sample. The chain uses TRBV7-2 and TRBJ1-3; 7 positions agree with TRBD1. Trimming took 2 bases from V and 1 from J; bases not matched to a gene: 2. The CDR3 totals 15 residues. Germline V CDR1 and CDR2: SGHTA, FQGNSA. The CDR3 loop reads CASSLMGQSGNTIYF. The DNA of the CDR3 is TGTGCCAGCAGCTTAATGGGACAGTCTGGAAACACCATATATTTT.

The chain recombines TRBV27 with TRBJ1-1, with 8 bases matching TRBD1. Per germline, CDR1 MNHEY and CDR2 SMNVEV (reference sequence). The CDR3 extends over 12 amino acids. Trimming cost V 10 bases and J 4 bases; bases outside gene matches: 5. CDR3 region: CATLTGGTEAFF. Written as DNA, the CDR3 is TGTGCCACCCTTACAGGGGGCACTGAAGCTTTCTTT.

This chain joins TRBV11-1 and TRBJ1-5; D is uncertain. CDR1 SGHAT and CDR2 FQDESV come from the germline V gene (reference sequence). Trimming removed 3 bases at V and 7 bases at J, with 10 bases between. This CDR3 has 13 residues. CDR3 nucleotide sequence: TGTGCCAGCAGCTTTGGGGATGGCCAGCCCCAGCATTTT. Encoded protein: CASSFGDGQPQHF.

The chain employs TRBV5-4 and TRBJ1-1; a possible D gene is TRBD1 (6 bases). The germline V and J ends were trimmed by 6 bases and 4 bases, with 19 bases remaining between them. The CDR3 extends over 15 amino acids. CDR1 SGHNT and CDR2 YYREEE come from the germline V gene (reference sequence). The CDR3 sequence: CASIPGGGRGTEAFF. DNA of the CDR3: TGTGCCAGCATACCCGGTGGGGGGCGCGGCACTGAAGCTTTCTTT.

The DNA of the CDR3 is TGTGCCGTACAGGGGATGGCTGAAGCTTTCTTT. Translating gives CAVQGMAEAFF. V gene TRBV7-9 combines with J gene TRBJ1-1; 7 positions agree with TRBD1. CDR1 and CDR2 from the germline V gene are SEHNR and FQNEAQ (reference sequence). V lost 11 bases to trimming and J lost 6 bases; unmatched junction nucleotides: 6. The CDR3 sequence is 11 residues long.

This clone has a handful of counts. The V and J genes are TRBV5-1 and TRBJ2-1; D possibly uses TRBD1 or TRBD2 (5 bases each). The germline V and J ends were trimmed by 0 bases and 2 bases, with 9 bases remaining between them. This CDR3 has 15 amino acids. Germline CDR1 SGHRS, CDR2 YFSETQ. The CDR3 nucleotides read TGCGCCAGCAGCTTGGGAGGGACCACCTACAATGAGCAGTTCTTC. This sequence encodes CASSLGGTTYNEQFF.

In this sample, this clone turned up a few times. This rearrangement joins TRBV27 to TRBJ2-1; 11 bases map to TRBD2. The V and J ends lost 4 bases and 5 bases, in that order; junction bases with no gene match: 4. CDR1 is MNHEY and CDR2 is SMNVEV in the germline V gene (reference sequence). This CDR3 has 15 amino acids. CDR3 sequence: CASSSGTSGNNEQFF. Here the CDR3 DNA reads TGTGCCAGCAGTTCCGGGACTAGCGGAAACAATGAGCAGTTCTTC.

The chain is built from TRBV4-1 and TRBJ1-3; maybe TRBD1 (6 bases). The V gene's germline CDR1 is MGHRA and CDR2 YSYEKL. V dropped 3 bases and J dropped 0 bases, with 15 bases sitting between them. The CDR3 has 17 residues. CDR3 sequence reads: CASSHGVLGGSGNTIYF. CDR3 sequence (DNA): TGCGCCAGCAGCCATGGCGTCTTAGGGGGCTCTGGAAACACCATATATTTT.

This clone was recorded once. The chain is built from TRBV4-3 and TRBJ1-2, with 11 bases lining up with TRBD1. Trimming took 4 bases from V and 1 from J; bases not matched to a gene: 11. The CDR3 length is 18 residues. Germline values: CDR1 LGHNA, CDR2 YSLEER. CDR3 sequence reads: CASSPGTGGFSRNYGYTF. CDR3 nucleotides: TGCGCCAGCAGCCCGGGGACAGGGGGTTTTTCCCGTAACTATGGCTACACCTTC.

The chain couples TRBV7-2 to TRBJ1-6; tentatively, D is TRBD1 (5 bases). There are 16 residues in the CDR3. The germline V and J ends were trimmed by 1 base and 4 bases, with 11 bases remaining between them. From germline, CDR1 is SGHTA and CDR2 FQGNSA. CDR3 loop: CASSLEGFLYNSPLHF. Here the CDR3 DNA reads TGTGCCAGCAGCTTAGAGGGGTTTCTTTATAATTCACCCCTCCACTTT.